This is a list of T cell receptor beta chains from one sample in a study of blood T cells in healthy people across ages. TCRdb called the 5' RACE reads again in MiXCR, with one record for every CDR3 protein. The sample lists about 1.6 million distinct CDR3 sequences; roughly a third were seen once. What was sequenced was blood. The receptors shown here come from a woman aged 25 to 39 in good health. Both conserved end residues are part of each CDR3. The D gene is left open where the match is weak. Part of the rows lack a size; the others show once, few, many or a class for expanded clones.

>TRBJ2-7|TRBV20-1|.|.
TGCAGTGCTCCTGGGACATTGTTGTTCGAGCAGTACTTC
CSAPGTLLFEQYF
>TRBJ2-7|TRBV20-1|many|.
TGCAGTGCTAGAGATTCGGGGACCTCCTACGAGCAGTACTTC
CSARDSGTSYEQYF
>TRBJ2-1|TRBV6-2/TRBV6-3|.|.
TGTGCCAGCAGTTACCCCGGACTGGCCAATGAGCAGTTCTTC
CASSYPGLANEQFF
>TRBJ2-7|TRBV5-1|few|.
TGCGCCAGCAGCTTGGAAGCGACAGTTTACGAGCAGTACTTC
CASSLEATVYEQYF
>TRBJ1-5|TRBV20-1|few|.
TGCAGTGCTATTCCGGATAGCAATCAGCCCCAGCATTTT
CSAIPDSNQPQHF
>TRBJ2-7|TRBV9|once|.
TGTGCCAGCAGCCCTCAATTCACAGGCCCTGGAGGCTACCAGCAGTACTTC
CASSPQFTGPGGYQQYF
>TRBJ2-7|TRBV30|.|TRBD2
TGTGCCTGGAGGGGAGGTAGCGGGGGGGCAGGACTCAACGAGCAGTACTTC
CAWRGGSGGAGLNEQYF
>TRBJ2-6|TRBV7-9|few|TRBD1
TGTGCCAGCAGCCCTGGGACAGTGTACAACGTCCTGACTTTC
CASSPGTVYNVLTF
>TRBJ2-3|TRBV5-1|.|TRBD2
TGCGCCAGCAGCTTGGCCCTTCTAGCGGACACAGATACGCAGTATTTT
CASSLALLADTDTQYF
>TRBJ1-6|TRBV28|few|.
TGTGCCAGCAGTCTCGGGTCCCAGGGGAATTCACCCCTCCACTTT
CASSLGSQGNSPLHF
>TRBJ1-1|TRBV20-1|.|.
TGCAGAGCCGACAGCCTGAACACTGAAGCTTTCTTT
CRADSLNTEAFF
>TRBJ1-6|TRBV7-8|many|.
TGTGCCAGCAGCCCGGTCTATCGGGGGGATAATTCACCCCTCCACTTT
CASSPVYRGDNSPLHF
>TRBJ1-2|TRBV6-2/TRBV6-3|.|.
TGTGCCAGCACCACCGGGGAAGGCCGTAACTATGGCTACACCTTC
CASTTGEGRNYGYTF
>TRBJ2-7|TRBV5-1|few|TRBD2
TGCGCCAGCAGGCTCGGACTAGCGGAGACCTACGAGCAGTACTTC
CASRLGLAETYEQYF
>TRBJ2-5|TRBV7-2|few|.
TGTGCCAGCAGCTTAGTCTGGGGGGCTGGGGGGGAGACCCAGTACTTC
CASSLVWGAGGETQYF
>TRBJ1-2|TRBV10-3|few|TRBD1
TGTGCCATCAGTGAGACCACGACAGGGTCAGGTGGCTACACCTTC
CAISETTTGSGGYTF
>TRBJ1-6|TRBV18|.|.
TGTGCCGGCTCCGACAGCCTTAATTCACCCCTCCACTTT
CAGSDSLNSPLHF
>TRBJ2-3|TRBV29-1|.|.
TGCAGCGTTGCTGAGGGGCCAGATACGCAGTATTTT
CSVAEGPDTQYF